This record concerns one T cell receptor (beta chain) sequence. Its antigen is not known. Assay runs were performed at deep level. Researchers divided each subset's genomic DNA evenly across several immunoSEQ plates. Original handling: ImmunoSEQ yielded junction-only sequences lacking quality scores, so filtering differed. Only in-frame clones appear in the TCRdb table, and some are missing; sequencing was by immunoSEQ multiplex PCR. The D gene and trimming were derived from the DNA, and the V and J assignments and clone size from that table. Here the sample spans under 1,100,000 clones, around 78% being singletons. This record belongs to a study of shared clonotypes between healthy human individuals. Regarding the study as a whole: Sorted-subset samples were not fully sequenced, rarefaction indicated.

The TCR comes from a young man in good health. Some clones in this sample may be carry-over from other donors' samples. Sequencing used memory CD4+ T cells from PBMCs. Subset defined: CD45RA-negative fraction.

CDR3 region: CASSPAGSTDTQYF. The CDR3 DNA reads TGTGCCAGCTCACCAGCGGGGAGCACAGATACGCAGTATTTT. The rearrangement uses TRBV18 and TRBJ2-3, with D perhaps TRBD2 (6 bases). Germline V gene lookup returns CDR1 KGHSH and CDR2 LQKENI. V gave up 2 bases and J gave up 0 bases, with 6 bases separating them. The length of the CDR3 is 14 residues. Filled out from reference TRBV18 and TRBJ2-3, the complete variable domain reads NAGVMQNPRHLVRRRGQEARLRCSPMKGHSHVYWYRQLPEEGLKFMVYLQKENIIDESGMPKERFSAEFPKEGPSILRIQQVVRGDSAAYFCASSPAGSTDTQYFGPGTRLTVL.